The clone carrying this T cell receptor beta chain was counted a single time. The sample belongs to a study of blood T cell repertoires in COVID-19. Study in general: Italy, Spain and the United States were the sources of the convalescent and acute COVID-19 samples. PBMCs, B-cell-depleted T cells, or T cells provided the cDNA or gDNA that made up the material.

In the authors' methods: Reference gene primer amplification gave estimated nucleated cell counts. Using immunoSEQ multiplex PCR, the repertoire was profiled, and TCRdb retains in-frame clones only, with some absent. V, J and clone size reflect that table, while D and trimming were determined from the DNA. The sample holds tens of thousands of clones, almost 85% seen once. Per the germline V gene, CDR1 is SGDLS and CDR2 is YYNGEE. The ends lost 4 bases at V and 2 bases at J; junction bases unmatched: 6. The CDR3 is 14 amino acids. The TCR originated in a man between 60 and 70 years old with acute or convalescent COVID-19. The sample was peripheral blood. V gene TRBV9 combines with J gene TRBJ2-7; 7 bases are shared with TRBD1. This CDR3 is CASSLTGAPYEQYF. The CDR3 region has the DNA TGTGCCAGCAGCCTAACAGGGGCGCCCTACGAGCAGTACTTC.